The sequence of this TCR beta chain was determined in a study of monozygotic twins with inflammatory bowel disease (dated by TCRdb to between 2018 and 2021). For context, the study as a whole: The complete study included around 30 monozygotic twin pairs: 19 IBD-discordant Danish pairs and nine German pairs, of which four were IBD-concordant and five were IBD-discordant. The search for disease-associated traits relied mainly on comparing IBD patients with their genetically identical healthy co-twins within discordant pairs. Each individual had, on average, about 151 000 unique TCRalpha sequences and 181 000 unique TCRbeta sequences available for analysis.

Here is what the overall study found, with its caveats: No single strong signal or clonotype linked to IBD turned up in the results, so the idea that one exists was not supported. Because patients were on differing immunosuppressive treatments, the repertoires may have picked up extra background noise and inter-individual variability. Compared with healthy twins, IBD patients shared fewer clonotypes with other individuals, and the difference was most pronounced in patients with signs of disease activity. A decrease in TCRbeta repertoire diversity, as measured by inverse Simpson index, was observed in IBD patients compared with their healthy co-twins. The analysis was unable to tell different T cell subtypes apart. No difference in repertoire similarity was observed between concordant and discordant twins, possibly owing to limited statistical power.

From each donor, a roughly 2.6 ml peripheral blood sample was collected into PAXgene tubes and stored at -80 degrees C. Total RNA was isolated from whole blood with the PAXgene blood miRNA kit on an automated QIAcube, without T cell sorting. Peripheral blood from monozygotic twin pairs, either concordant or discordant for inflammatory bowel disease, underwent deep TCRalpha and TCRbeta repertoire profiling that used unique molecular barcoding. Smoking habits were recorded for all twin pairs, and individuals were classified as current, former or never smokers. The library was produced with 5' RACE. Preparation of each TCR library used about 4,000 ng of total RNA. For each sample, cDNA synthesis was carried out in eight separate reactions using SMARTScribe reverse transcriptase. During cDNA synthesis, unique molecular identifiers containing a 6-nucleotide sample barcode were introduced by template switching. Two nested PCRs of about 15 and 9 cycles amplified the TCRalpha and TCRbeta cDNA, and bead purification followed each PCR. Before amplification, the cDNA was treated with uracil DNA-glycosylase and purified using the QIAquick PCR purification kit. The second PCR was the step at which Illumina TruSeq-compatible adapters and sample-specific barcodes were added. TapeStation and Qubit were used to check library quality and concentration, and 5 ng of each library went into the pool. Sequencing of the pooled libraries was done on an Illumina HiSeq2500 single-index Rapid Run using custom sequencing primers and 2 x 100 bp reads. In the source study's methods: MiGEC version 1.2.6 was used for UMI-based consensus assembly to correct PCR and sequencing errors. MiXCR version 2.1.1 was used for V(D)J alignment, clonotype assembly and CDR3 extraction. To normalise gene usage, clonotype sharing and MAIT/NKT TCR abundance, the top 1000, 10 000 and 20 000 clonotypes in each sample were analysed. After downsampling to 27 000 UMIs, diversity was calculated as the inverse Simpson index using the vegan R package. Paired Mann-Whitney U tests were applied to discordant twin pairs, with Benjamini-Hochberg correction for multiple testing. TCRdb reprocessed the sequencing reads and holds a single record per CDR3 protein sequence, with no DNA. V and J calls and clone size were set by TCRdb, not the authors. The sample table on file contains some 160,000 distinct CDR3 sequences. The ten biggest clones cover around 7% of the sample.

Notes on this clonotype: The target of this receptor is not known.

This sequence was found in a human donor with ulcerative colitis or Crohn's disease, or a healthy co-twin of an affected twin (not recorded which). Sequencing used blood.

The CDR3 region reads CASSMDRATNEKLFF. The rearrangement combines TRBV6-2 or TRBV6-3 with TRBJ1-4; TCRdb outputs TRBD1, but without DNA this stays unchecked. CDR1 and CDR2, per the germline V gene, are MNHEY and SVGEGT. From its cysteine to its phenylalanine, the CDR3 spans 15 amino acids. No DNA sequence was recorded.